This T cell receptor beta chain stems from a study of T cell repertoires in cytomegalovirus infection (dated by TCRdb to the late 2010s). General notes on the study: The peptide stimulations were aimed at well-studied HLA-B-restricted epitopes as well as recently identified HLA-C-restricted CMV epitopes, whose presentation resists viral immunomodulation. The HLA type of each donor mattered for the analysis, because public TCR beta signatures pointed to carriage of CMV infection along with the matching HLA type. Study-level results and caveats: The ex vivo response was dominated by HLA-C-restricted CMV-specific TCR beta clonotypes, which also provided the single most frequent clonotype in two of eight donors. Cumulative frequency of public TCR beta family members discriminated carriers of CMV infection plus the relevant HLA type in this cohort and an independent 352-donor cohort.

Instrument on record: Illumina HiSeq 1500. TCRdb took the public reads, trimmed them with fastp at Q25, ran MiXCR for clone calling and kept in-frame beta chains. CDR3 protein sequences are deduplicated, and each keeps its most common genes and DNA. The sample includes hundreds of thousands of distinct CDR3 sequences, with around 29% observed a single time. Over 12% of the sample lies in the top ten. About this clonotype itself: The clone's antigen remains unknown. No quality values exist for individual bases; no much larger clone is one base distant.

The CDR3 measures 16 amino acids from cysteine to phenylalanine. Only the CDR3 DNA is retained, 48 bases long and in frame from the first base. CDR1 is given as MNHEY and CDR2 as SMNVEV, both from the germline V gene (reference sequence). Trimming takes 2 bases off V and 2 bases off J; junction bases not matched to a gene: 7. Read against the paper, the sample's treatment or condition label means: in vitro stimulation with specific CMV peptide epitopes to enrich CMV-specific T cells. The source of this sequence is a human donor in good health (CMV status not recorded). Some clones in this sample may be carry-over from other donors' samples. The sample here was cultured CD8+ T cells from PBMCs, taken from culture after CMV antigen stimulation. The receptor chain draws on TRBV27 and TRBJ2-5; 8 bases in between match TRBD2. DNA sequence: TGTGCCAGCAGTTTACTTCCAGCGGGGGCACAAGAGACCCAGTACTTC. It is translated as CASSLLPAGAQETQYF.